A single sample gave rise to the 6 T cell receptor beta chains below, sequenced in a study of T cells in tumors after PD-1 blockade. Data came from immunoSEQ multiplex PCR; TCRdb stores just in-frame clones and leaves some out. The sample consists of roughly 3,700 clones, roughly 64% of them appearing once. The sequencing here drew on tumor tissue, taken before anti-PD-1 treatment. These receptors were taken from a human donor with basal cell carcinoma.

V is TRBV6-5 and J is TRBJ2-7, with 7 bases fitting TRBD2. Per the germline V gene, CDR1 is MNHEY and CDR2 is SVGAGI. Trimming took 0 bases from V and 7 from J; bases not matched to a gene: 6. The CDR3 has 14 residues. In nucleotides, the CDR3 is TGTGCCAGCAGTTACTCTGGAGCGGGGTCTGAGCAGTACTTC. This gives the protein CASSYSGAGSEQYF.

This clone was seen a single time. The chain recombines TRBV5-4 with TRBJ1-2; possible D gene TRBD1, 6 bases. Looked up from germline, CDR1 is SGHNT and CDR2 is YYREEE (reference sequence). V was trimmed by 2 bases and J by 5 bases, leaving 16 bases between them. The CDR3 runs 15 residues. CDR3 in amino acids: CASSLQGGLLYGYTF. The CDR3 DNA follows: TGTGCCAGCAGCTTACAGGGAGGGCTTCTGTATGGCTACACCTTC. The full variable domain, in which reference TRBV5-4 and TRBJ1-2 provide the parts outside the CDR3, is ETGVTQSPTHLIKTRGQQVTLRCSSQSGHNTVSWYQQALGQGPQFIFQYYREEENGRGNFPPRFSGLQFPNYSSELNVNALELDDSALYLCASSLQGGLLYGYTFGSGTRLTVV.

The chain carries TRBV6-2 or TRBV6-3 and TRBJ1-5, with 9 bases aligning to TRBD1. This CDR3 region has 17 residues. Losses at the gene ends were 6 bases for V and 0 bases for J; bases not matched to a gene: 9. CDR1 and CDR2 (germline): MNHEY, SVGEGT. The CDR3 region is CASSWTGAGYSNQPQHF. CDR3 DNA: TGTGCCAGCAGCTGGACAGGGGCCGGATATAGCAATCAGCCCCAGCATTTT.

The chain couples TRBV7-6 to TRBJ2-7, with D possibly matching TRBD1 (5 bases). The germline CDR1 and CDR2 sequences are SGHVS and FNYEAQ. V lost 7 bases and J 6 bases, leaving 16 bases between the germline ends. The CDR3 totals 13 residues. The CDR3 is CASTMSRATEQYF. The DNA for the CDR3 is TGTGCCAGCACCATGAGCAGGGCAACCGAGCAGTACTTC.

V gene TRBV5-6 combines with J gene TRBJ1-6, with TRBD1 as a possible D gene (6 bases). The ends were cut back, 2 bases at V and 10 bases at J, with 13 bases in the middle. The germline V gene encodes CDR1 SGHDT and CDR2 YYEEEE. The CDR3 runs 14 residues. This CDR3 is CASSFTGLASPLHF. The CDR3 nucleotides are TGTGCCAGCAGCTTCACAGGGTTAGCATCACCCCTCCACTTT.

The chain uses TRBV3-1 (or the pseudogene TRBV3-2) and TRBJ2-7, with 7 positions matching TRBD1. CDR1 and CDR2 from the germline V gene are LGHDT and YNNKEL (reference sequence). The CDR3 is 15 residues long. The ends lost 0 bases at V and 2 bases at J; junction bases unmatched: 4. Here the CDR3 DNA reads TGTGCCAGCAGCCAAGATGGACAGGCACCCTACGAGCAGTACTTC. It specifies CASSQDGQAPYEQYF.